This T cell receptor (beta chain) was found in a study of Tregs in tolerant kidney transplant recipients. Study results and limitations: In tolerant patients, donor-specific Tregs outgrew total Tregs, suggesting antigen-driven expansion. Biological reproducibility was not directly addressed in this study. Validation in larger populations is needed because few patients were studied.

CDR1 is SGHRS and CDR2 is YFSETQ in the germline V gene. V lost 0 bases and J lost 0; bases outside the gene matches: 3. CDR3 size: 16 residues. For this clone: Antigen unknown.

CD4+CD25+CD127- Tregs, CD4+CD25- non-Tregs, CD4 and CD8 cells were sorted. The repertoire was sequenced with immunoSEQ multiplex PCR; TCRdb's copy has only in-frame clones and lacks some. This sample carries about 94,000 clones, 93% of them seen once, and the ten largest clones take 0.46%. The J gene is TRBJ2-1, the V gene TRBV5-1; 7 nucleotides line up with TRBD1. The origin of this receptor is a human donor who received a combined kidney and bone marrow transplant. Here the sequenced sample was CD4+ T cells from blood, taken before the transplant. Here the CDR3 DNA reads TGCGCCAGCAGCTTGGTTACAGGGGCCTCCTACAATGAGCAGTTCTTC. It specifies CASSLVTGASYNEQFF.